This TCR beta chain was sequenced for a study of T-cell memory formation after mild COVID-19. Study as a whole: TCR clusters were mostly donor specific.

Trimming shortened V by 1 base and J by 0 bases, and 13 bases separated the two germline ends. The germline V gene encodes CDR1 SGHAT and CDR2 FQNNGV. The CDR3 is 17 residues long. Study-level results: In second-wave clones peaking day 37, SARS-CoV-2 specificity remained unconfirmed. Researchers report contracting CD4+ clones mostly in CM and EM, with CD8+ clones in EMRA.

One entry per CDR3 protein, called by TCRdb with MiXCR from the 5' RACE reads. The data show approximately 250,000 distinct CDR3 sequences, with approximately 16% seen just once and around 20% held by the top ten. This clonotype occurred a few times. Antigen unknown. The sample was PBMCs or a T cell subset sorted from them (not recorded which). This sequence joins TRBV11-2 and TRBJ1-5; maybe TRBD1 (6 bases). This clonotype was obtained from a man between 18 and 29 years old who had mild COVID-19 (a few samples of this study predate the infection). Cell type and time point are not known. The CDR3: CASSLGTVLNSNQPQHF. The CDR3 nucleotides read TGTGCCAGCAGCTTAGGGACAGTCCTAAATAGCAATCAGCCCCAGCATTTT. The whole variable domain, remainder taken from reference TRBV11-2 and TRBJ1-5, is EAGVAQSPRYKIIEKRQSVAFWCNPISGHATLYWYQQILGQGPKLLIQFQNNGVVDDSQLPKDRFSAERLKGVDSTLKIQPAKLEDSAVYLCASSLGTVLNSNQPQHFGDGTRLSIL.